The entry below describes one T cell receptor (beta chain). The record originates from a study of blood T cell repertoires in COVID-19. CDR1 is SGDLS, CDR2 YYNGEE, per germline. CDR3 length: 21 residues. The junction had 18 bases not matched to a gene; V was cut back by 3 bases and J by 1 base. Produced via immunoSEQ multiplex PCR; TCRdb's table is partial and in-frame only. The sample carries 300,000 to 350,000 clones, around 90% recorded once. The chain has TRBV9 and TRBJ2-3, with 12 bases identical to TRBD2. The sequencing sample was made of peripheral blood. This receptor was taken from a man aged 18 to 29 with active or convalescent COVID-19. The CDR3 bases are TGTGCCAGCAGCGCCGAAGGGAGGACTAGCGGGATCTTCTCTGGCACAGATACGCAGTATTTT. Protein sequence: CASSAEGRTSGIFSGTDTQYF. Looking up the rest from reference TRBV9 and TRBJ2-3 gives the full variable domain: DSGVTQTPKHLITATGQRVTLRCSPRSGDLSVYWYQQSLDQGLQFLIQYYNGEERAKGNILERFSAQQFPDLHSELNLSSLELGDSALYFCASSAEGRTSGIFSGTDTQYFGPGTRLTVL.